These 18 T cell receptor beta chains were sequenced from one sample in a study of blood T cell repertoires in COVID-19. Produced via immunoSEQ multiplex PCR; TCRdb's table is partial and in-frame only. The table records tens of thousands of clones, around 91% of them present only once. Material for sequencing was peripheral blood. These receptors were collected from a human donor in a cohort sampled during active COVID-19.

This sequence joins TRBV3-1 (or the pseudogene TRBV3-2) and TRBJ2-3, with 11 bases aligning to TRBD2. V was pared by 2 bases and J by 4 bases, with 2 bases of the junction left unmatched. From germline, CDR1 is LGHDT and CDR2 YNNKEL (reference sequence). The CDR3 spans 15 residues. For the CDR3, the DNA is TGTGCCAGCAGCCAAATACTAGCGGGGGCAGATACGCAGTATTTT. This gives the protein CASSQILAGADTQYF.

Relative to its sample, this clone is medium-sized. DNA of the CDR3: TGCGCCAGCAGTCAATCGGGACAGGGTTCCTACGAGCAGTACTTC. Encoded protein: CASSQSGQGSYEQYF. The chain is built from TRBV23-1 and TRBJ2-7, with TRBD1 matching 9 bases. TRBV23-1 is known as an ORF, though its function is uncertain. There are 15 residues in the CDR3. Trimming cost V 0 bases and J 1 base; bases outside gene matches: 1.

The chain recombines TRBV10-3 with TRBJ2-7, with 8 bases aligning to TRBD1. Trimming took 7 bases from V and 6 from J; bases not matched to a gene: 11. Germline V CDR1 and CDR2: ENHRY, SYGVKD. The CDR3 length is 14 residues. The CDR3 here is CAIKNPGGTVEQYF. In DNA, the CDR3 is TGTGCCATCAAAAACCCAGGGGGCACGGTCGAGCAGTACTTC.

The chain links TRBV5-4 to TRBJ1-2; maybe TRBD1 (6 bases). The V end lost 1 base, the J end lost 2 bases, and 12 bases lay between the germline ends. Germline values: CDR1 SGHNT, CDR2 YYREEE (reference sequence). The CDR3 sequence is 15 residues long. As DNA, the CDR3 is TGTGCCAGCAGCTTGTCCCAGGGGCAGAACTATGGCTACACCTTC. It yields the protein CASSLSQGQNYGYTF.

The chain is built from TRBV9 and TRBJ1-2; 10 bases are shared with TRBD1. The trim removed 3 bases at V and 4 bases at J, leaving 3 bases unmatched. CDR1 and CDR2 (germline): SGDLS, YYNGEE. This CDR3 is 14 amino acids long. The CDR3 sequence: CASSAGQGRYGYTF. The CDR3 DNA sequence: TGTGCCAGCAGCGCGGGACAGGGGCGCTATGGCTACACCTTC. Full variable domain (rest looked up from reference TRBV9 and TRBJ1-2): DSGVTQTPKHLITATGQRVTLRCSPRSGDLSVYWYQQSLDQGLQFLIQYYNGEERAKGNILERFSAQQFPDLHSELNLSSLELGDSALYFCASSAGQGRYGYTFGSGTRLTVV.

Here the CDR3 DNA reads TGTGCCAGCAGACGACCCGGGACAGAGGTGAACACCGGGGAGCTGTTTTTT. Translation: CASRRPGTEVNTGELFF. This chain uses TRBV7-9 with TRBJ2-2; 7 bases line up with TRBD1. The V gene's germline CDR1 is SEHNR and CDR2 FQNEAQ (reference sequence). The CDR3 is made up of 17 amino acids. V lost 6 bases to trimming and J lost 1 base; unmatched junction nucleotides: 11.

This clone has a handful of counts. The J gene is TRBJ1-1, the V gene TRBV30; tentatively, D is TRBD1 (5 bases). There are 13 residues in the CDR3. Germline V gene sequence: CDR1 GTSNPN, CDR2 SVGIG (reference sequence). V gave up 5 bases and J gave up 1 base, with 11 bases separating them. The CDR3 loop reads CAWEGQPNTEAFF. The CDR3 coding sequence is TGTGCCTGGGAAGGACAACCGAACACTGAAGCTTTCTTT.

The V call is TRBV10-3, the J call TRBJ1-1; the match to TRBD1 covers 7 bases. The germline V gene has CDR1 ENHRY and CDR2 SYGVKD. The length of the CDR3 is 13 residues. V was clipped by 4 bases and J by 1 base; unmatched bases: 0. The CDR3 region has the DNA TGTGCCATCAGTGGACAGGGGAACACTGAAGCTTTCTTT. Its translation: CAISGQGNTEAFF.

The V and J genes are TRBV10-3 and TRBJ2-2; D is uncertain. Germline loops: CDR1 ENHRY, CDR2 SYGVKD. The CDR3 extends over 12 amino acids. The CDR3 loop is CAFSGLTGELFF. The CDR3 DNA reads as TGTGCATTTTCTGGGCTCACCGGGGAGCTGTTTTTT.

The rearrangement links TRBV19 to TRBJ2-2; D uncertain. From germline, CDR1 is LNHDA and CDR2 SQIVND (reference sequence). The V and J ends lost 7 bases and 0 bases respectively, with 9 bases between them. The CDR3 is made up of 14 amino acids. CDR3 in DNA: TGTGCCAGTATGAAACAGCCGAACACCGGGGAGCTGTTTTTT. This codes for CASMKQPNTGELFF.

The chain links TRBV6-5 to TRBJ2-7, with TRBD2 matching 7 bases. The CDR3 loop spans 15 amino acids. Trimming cost V 0 bases and J 0 bases; bases outside gene matches: 2. CDR1 and CDR2 from the germline V gene are MNHEY and SVGAGI. The CDR3 DNA reads TGTGCCAGCAGTTACTCGACGGGGGGCTCCTACGAGCAGTACTTC. This translates into CASSYSTGGSYEQYF.

The chain combines TRBV19 with TRBJ1-4, with 9 bases aligning to TRBD1. After removal of 6 bases from V and 8 bases from J, the junction contained 10 bases not matched to a gene. CDR1 LNHDA and CDR2 SQIVND come from the germline V gene (reference sequence). This CDR3 region has 15 residues. CDR3 nucleotides: TGTGCCAGTAGCCAACCGGGACAGGGTGGCGAAAAACTGTTTTTT. Protein product: CASSQPGQGGEKLFF.

This chain joins TRBV25-1 and TRBJ2-5; 7 bases are shared with TRBD2. This CDR3 contains 16 residues. Germline-derived CDR1 and CDR2 are MGHDK and SYGVNS. The V and J ends lost 2 bases and 5 bases, in that order; junction bases with no gene match: 11. The CDR3 DNA reads as TGTGCCAGCAGTGAAACGGGGGGATACTCCAGGGAGACCCAGTACTTC. It codes for CASSETGGYSRETQYF.

The J gene is TRBJ2-6, the V gene TRBV10-3; 7 nucleotides match TRBD2. The CDR3 is 18 residues long. Germline V gene sequence: CDR1 ENHRY, CDR2 SYGVKD. Trimming at V came to 6 bases and at J to 0 bases, leaving 11 bases not matched to a gene. The CDR3 is CAISTEMGGTSGANVLTF. As DNA, the CDR3 is TGTGCCATCAGCACAGAGATGGGGGGGACCTCTGGGGCCAACGTCCTGACTTTC.

CDR3 amino acids: CATSRDLDRVVEQYF. Written as DNA, the CDR3 is TGTGCCACCAGCAGAGATCTCGACAGGGTAGTTGAGCAGTACTTC. V usage is TRBV15 and J usage is TRBJ2-7; 7 bases align to TRBD1. V lost 0 bases and J lost 7; bases outside the gene matches: 9. This CDR3 contains 15 residues. Germline V gene lookup returns CDR1 LNHNV and CDR2 YYDKDF (reference sequence).

This clone was seen more than once but under ten times. This sequence joins TRBV10-1 and TRBJ2-7; 8 bases match TRBD1. V shed 8 bases and J 4 bases; nucleotides not matched to a gene: 7. CDR3 size: 13 residues. Germline assignment: CDR1 WNHNN and CDR2 SYGVQD (reference sequence). In DNA, the CDR3 is TGCGCCAGCCTTCTGGACAGGGTGTACGAGCAGTACTTC. Its translation: CASLLDRVYEQYF.

The chain combines TRBV9 with TRBJ1-4; D gene unclear. The CDR3 consists of 14 residues. The V gene's germline CDR1 is SGDLS and CDR2 YYNGEE. Trimming took off 3 bases at V and 8 bases at J, with 14 bases between the two ends. CDR3 amino acids: CASSATPMEEKLFF. CDR3 bases: TGTGCCAGCAGCGCTACCCCAATGGAGGAAAAACTGTTTTTT.

V gene TRBV11-2 combines with J gene TRBJ2-3; D remains ambiguous. With 2 bases removed from V and 0 bases from J, the gap between germline ends came to 6 bases. CDR3 length equals 14 residues. Germline V gives CDR1 SGHAT, CDR2 FQNNGV. Here the CDR3 DNA reads TGTGCCAGCAGCTTATGGCGGAGCACAGATACGCAGTATTTT. It yields the protein CASSLWRSTDTQYF.